This TCR beta chain was obtained from a study of blood T cell repertoires in COVID-19. On the study more broadly: The United States, Italy and Spain supplied acute and convalescent COVID-19 samples.

TCRdb's table, derived via immunoSEQ multiplex PCR, lists solely in-frame clones and lacks some. The repertoire consists of 380,000 or so clones, with 89% occurring once and the leading ten covering roughly 1.2%. Germline V lookup: CDR1 SEHNR, CDR2 FQNEAQ (reference sequence). The CDR3 spans 14 residues. V trimming: 1 base; J trimming: 2 bases; junction bases outside the gene matches: 1. This chain links TRBV7-9 with TRBJ2-5; TRBD1 agrees at 7 bases. The sequenced sample consisted of peripheral blood. The receptor was isolated from a man in his forties or fifties with acute or convalescent COVID-19. This chain's CDR3 is CASSLGTGQETQYF. CDR3 coding DNA: TGTGCCAGCAGCTTAGGGACAGGACAAGAGACCCAGTACTTC.